This T cell receptor (beta chain) was sequenced in a study of T-cell reconstitution after alpha-beta-depleted transplantation in children. Per the germline V gene, CDR1 is DFQATT and CDR2 is SNEGSKA (reference sequence). V gave up 3 bases and J gave up 6 bases; unmatched junction bases: 7. This CDR3 contains 15 residues. TCRbeta library preparation incorporated unique molecular identifiers. One entry per CDR3 protein, called by TCRdb with MiXCR from the PCR reads. The sample carries approximately 390,000 distinct CDR3 sequences, around 9.9% recorded once. The V call is TRBV20-1, the J call TRBJ1-6; TRBD1 matches at 8 bases. The clonotype was recovered from a human donor who donated a stem cell graft to a child with acute myeloid leukemia. The material sequenced was PBMCs from the stem cell graft donor, taken from the stem cell graft. CDR3 sequence reads: CSASGPGGGNSPLHF. CDR3 nucleotides: TGCAGTGCTAGTGGGCCAGGGGGCGGTAATTCACCCCTCCACTTT.